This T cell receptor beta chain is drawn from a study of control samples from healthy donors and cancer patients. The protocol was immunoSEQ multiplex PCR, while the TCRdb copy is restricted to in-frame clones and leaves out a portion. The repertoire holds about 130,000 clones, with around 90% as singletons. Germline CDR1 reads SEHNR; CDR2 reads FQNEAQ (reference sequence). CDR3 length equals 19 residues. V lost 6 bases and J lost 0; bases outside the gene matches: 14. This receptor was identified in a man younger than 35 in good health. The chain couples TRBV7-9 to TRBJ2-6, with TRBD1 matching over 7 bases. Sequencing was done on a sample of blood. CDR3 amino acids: CASRPSETPGGSGANVLTF. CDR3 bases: TGTGCCAGCAGACCGAGCGAGACCCCAGGGGGCTCTGGGGCCAACGTCCTGACTTTC.